These 10 T cell receptor beta chains share one sample of origin, sequenced in a study of cytomegalovirus exposure and HLA in healthy donors. PCR primers comprised 60 Vbeta and 13 Jbeta primers. The data were produced by immunoSEQ multiplex PCR, yet TCRdb's version contains in-frame clones alone and is incomplete. The sample carries about 150,000 clones, 78% recorded once. Sequencing used PBMCs. These receptors all come from a man aged 40-55 years in good health and CMV-seropositive.

J is TRBJ2-7 and V is TRBV19; 14 bases match TRBD2. Unmatched junction bases numbered 6, after V lost 5 bases and J lost 6 bases. CDR3 size: 15 residues. Germline V gene lookup returns CDR1 LNHDA and CDR2 SQIVND (reference sequence). CDR3 region: CASSAPGLAGVEQYF. The CDR3, as DNA: TGTGCCAGTAGTGCCCCGGGACTAGCGGGAGTCGAGCAGTACTTC.

CDR3 protein: CASSWTSGSYNEQFF. CDR3 bases: TGTGCCAGTAGCTGGACTAGCGGTTCCTACAATGAGCAGTTCTTC. The chain couples TRBV19 to TRBJ2-1, with 10 bases aligning to TRBD2. The CDR3 sequence is 15 residues long. CDR1 and CDR2 from the germline V gene are LNHDA and SQIVND (reference sequence). Trimming took 6 bases from V and 1 from J; bases not matched to a gene: 3. The full variable domain, in which reference TRBV19 and TRBJ2-1 provide the parts outside the CDR3, is DGGITQSPKYLFRKEGQNVTLSCEQNLNHDAMYWYRQDPGQGLRLIYYSQIVNDFQKGDIAEGYSVSREKKESFPLTVTSAQKNPTAFYLCASSWTSGSYNEQFFGPGTRLTVL.

The chain combines TRBV6-5 with TRBJ2-5; 9 bases agree with TRBD1. The J call may be faulty, since TRBJ2-7 better matches the DNA end. Per germline, CDR1 MNHEY and CDR2 SVGAGI. The CDR3 is 15 amino acids. The CDR3 bases are TGTGCCAGCAGTTACACCCGACAGGGGGGTTACGAGCAGTACTTC. Translated, it gives CASSYTRQGGYEQYF.

The CDR3 loop reads CASSDQGQGPRAFF. The CDR3 nucleotides are TGTGCCAGCAGTGATCAAGGACAGGGCCCGCGAGCTTTCTTT. The genes are TRBV6-5 and TRBJ1-1, with 8 nucleotides matching TRBD1. After removal of 5 bases from V and 10 bases from J, the junction contained 12 bases not matched to a gene. CDR3 length: 14 amino acids. The germline CDR1 and CDR2 sequences are MNHEY and SVGAGI.

This clone is a singleton in its sample. This rearrangement joins TRBV6-1 to TRBJ2-5; 9 bases map to TRBD1. The CDR3 length is 15 residues. Germline trimming cut 6 bases from V and 0 bases from J; bases unmatched to any gene: 5. CDR1 is MNHNS and CDR2 is SASEGT in the germline V gene. In nucleotides, the CDR3 is TGTGCCAGCAGAGCCCGGGACAGGGACCAAGAGACCCAGTACTTC. Protein product: CASRARDRDQETQYF.

The chain is built from TRBV28 and TRBJ1-2; D might be TRBD1 (5 bases). This CDR3 is 12 amino acids long. Looked up from germline, CDR1 is MDHEN and CDR2 is SYDVKM. Trimming pared 5 bases from V and 1 base from J, leaving 5 bases between. CDR3 sequence reads: CASSDSNYGYTF. Written as DNA, the CDR3 is TGTGCCAGCAGTGACAGTAACTATGGCTACACCTTC.

V usage is TRBV29-1 and J usage is TRBJ2-1, with 9 bases that match TRBD2. V dropped 4 bases and J dropped 3; count of bases not matched to a gene: 7. Germline V lookup: CDR1 SQVTM, CDR2 ANQGSEA. This CDR3 is 15 amino acids long. Here the CDR3 DNA reads TGCAGCGTTGCCCAAATAGCGGGAGTCTACAATGAGCAGTTCTTC. Translating it yields CSVAQIAGVYNEQFF.

J is TRBJ2-5 and V is TRBV19; a possible D gene is TRBD2 (7 bases). CDR3 length: 16 residues. V lost 9 bases to trimming and J lost 9 bases, with 29 bases between them. Germline V lookup: CDR1 LNHDA, CDR2 SQIVND (reference sequence). The CDR3 loop reads CARGGEGKPQGVPQYF. In DNA, the CDR3 is TGTGCCAGAGGGGGGGAGGGGAAGCCCCAAGGAGTTCCCCAGTACTTC.

The chain is built from TRBV19 and TRBJ2-1, with TRBD2 matching over 15 bases. Trimming took 10 bases from V and 8 from J; bases not matched to a gene: 12. The CDR3 runs 16 residues. The germline CDR1 and CDR2 sequences are LNHDA and SQIVND (reference sequence). The DNA of the CDR3 is TGTGCCACCCAGCGCGGACTAGCGGGAGGGTGGGATGAGCAGTTCTTC. It encodes CATQRGLAGGWDEQFF.

V is TRBV5-4 and J is TRBJ1-1, with a weak D call TRBD1 (5 bases). V was cut by 0 bases and J by 0 bases, with 9 bases left in between. The CDR3 is 15 amino acids. The germline V gene encodes CDR1 SGHNT and CDR2 YYREEE (reference sequence). CDR3 bases: TGTGCCAGCAGCTTGGCGGCAGGGATGAACACTGAAGCTTTCTTT. It codes for CASSLAAGMNTEAFF.